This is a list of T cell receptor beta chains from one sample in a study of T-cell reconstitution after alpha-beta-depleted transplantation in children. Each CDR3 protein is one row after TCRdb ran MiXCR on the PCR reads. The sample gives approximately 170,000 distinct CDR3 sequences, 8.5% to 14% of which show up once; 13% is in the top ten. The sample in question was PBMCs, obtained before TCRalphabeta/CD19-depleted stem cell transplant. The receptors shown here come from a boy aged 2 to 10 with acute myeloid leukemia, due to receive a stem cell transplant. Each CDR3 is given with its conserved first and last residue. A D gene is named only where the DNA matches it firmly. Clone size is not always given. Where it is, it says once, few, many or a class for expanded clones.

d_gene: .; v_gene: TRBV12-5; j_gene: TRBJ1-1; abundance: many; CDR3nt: TGTGCTAGTGCCCTTTCTGGCACTGAAGCTTTCTTT; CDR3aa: CASALSGTEAFF
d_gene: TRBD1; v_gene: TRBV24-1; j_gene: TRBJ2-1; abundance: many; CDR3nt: TGTGCCACCAGTGATTCCAGGGGGATAAATGAGCAGTTCTTC; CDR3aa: CATSDSRGINEQFF
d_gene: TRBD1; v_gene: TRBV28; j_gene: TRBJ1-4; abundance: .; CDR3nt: TGTGCCAGCAGTCATCCCGGGACAGGGGTTGAAAAACTGTTTTTT; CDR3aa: CASSHPGTGVEKLFF
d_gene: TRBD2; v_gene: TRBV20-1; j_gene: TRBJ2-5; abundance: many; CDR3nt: TGCAGTGCTAGGTCTAGCGGGGGCCCCGGGGAGACCCAGTACTTC; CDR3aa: CSARSSGGPGETQYF
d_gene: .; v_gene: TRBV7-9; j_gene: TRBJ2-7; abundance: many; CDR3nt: TGTGCCAGCAGTCCGCAGGGGGGAGAGGCCCTCGGCGAGCAGTACTTC; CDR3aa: CASSPQGGEALGEQYF
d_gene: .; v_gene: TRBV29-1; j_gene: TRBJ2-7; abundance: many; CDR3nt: TGCAGCGTTGAAGAGGGGGCCAGCTCCTACGAGCAGTACTTC; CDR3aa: CSVEEGASSYEQYF
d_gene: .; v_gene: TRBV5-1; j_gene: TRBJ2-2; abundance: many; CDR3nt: TGCGCCACCGGGGACGGGGCAAGGGCCGGGGAGCTGTTTTTT; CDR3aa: CATGDGARAGELFF
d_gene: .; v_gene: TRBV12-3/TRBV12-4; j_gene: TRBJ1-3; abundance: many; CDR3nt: TGTGCCAGCAGTTTCCCCAGGCTCGGAGGAAACACCATATATTTT; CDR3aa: CASSFPRLGGNTIYF
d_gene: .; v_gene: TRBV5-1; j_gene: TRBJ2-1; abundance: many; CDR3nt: TGCGCCAGCAGCTTGGGAGTGGGAGCACTAGTCCAATACAATGAGCAGTTCTTC; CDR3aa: CASSLGVGALVQYNEQFF
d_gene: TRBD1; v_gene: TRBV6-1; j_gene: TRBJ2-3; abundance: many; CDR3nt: TGTGCCAGCATCCTTCGGGGACAGCTATCCACAGATACGCAGTATTTT; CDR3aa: CASILRGQLSTDTQYF
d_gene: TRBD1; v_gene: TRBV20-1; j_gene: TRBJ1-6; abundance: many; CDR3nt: TGCAGTGCTAGTCAGGGGGGCAATTCACCCCTCCACTTT; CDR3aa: CSASQGGNSPLHF
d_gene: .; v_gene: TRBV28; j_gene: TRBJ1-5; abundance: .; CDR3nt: TGTGCCAGCAGTTTTTCTTGGGAAGGGCCGCAGCCCCAGCATTTT; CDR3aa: CASSFSWEGPQPQHF
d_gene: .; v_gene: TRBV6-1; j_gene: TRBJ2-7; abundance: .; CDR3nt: TGTGCCAGCAGTGCTTCACGGCCAGCGATCCCCTACGAGCAGTACTTC; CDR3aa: CASSASRPAIPYEQYF
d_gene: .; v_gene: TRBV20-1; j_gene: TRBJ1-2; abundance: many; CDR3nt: TGCAGTGCTCTTGGTGGGGGCTACACCTTC; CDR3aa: CSALGGGYTF
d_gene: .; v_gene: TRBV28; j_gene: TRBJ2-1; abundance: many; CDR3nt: TGTGCCAGCAGTCATAGGGGGGGGCTCGGGCACGATGAGCAGTTCTTC; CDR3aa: CASSHRGGLGHDEQFF
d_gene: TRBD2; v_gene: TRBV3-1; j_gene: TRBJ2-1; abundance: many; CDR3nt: TGTGCCAGCAGACTAGCGGGAGGGGAGAATGAGCAGTTCTTC; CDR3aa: CASRLAGGENEQFF
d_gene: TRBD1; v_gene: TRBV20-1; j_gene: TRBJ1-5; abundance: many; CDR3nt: TGCAGTGCTTGGGACAGGGGTACGAAGCAGCCCCAGCATTTT; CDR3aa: CSAWDRGTKQPQHF
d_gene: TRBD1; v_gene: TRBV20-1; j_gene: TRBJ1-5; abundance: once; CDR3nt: TGCAGTGCTCCTGACTTAGACAGGGCGAATCAGCCCCAGCATTTT; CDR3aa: CSAPDLDRANQPQHF
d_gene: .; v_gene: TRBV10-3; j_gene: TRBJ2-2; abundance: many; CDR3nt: TGTGCCATCGAAACGGGAGACACCGGGGAGCTGTTTTTT; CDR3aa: CAIETGDTGELFF
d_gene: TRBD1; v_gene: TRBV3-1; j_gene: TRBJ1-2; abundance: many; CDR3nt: TGTGCCAGCAGCCAGCCCGGACAGGGGTATGGCTACACCTTC; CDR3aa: CASSQPGQGYGYTF
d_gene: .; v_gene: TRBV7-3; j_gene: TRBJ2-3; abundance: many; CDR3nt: TGTGCCAGCAGCTTATATTACACAGATACGCAGTATTTT; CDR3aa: CASSLYYTDTQYF
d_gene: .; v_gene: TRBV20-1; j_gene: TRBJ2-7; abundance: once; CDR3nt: TGCAGTGCTGGACAGCCGGCCCTCAATTTCTACGAGCAGTACTTC; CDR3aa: CSAGQPALNFYEQYF
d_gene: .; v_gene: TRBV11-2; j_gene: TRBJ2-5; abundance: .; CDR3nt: TGTGCCAGCAGCTTAGATTCCGTGATGGAAGAGACCCAGTACTTC; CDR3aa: CASSLDSVMEETQYF
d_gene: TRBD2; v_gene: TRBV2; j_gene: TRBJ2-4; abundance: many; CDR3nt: TGTGCCAGCAGCTTAGCGGGAGGACCAAACATTCAGTACTTC; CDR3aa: CASSLAGGPNIQYF
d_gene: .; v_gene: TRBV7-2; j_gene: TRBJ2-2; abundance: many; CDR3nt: TGTGCCAGCAGCTTAGATAATATTCGCGGGGAGCTGTTTTTT; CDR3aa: CASSLDNIRGELFF
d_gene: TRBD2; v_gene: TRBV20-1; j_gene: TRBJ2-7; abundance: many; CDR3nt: TGCAGTGCTAGAGTTGGGACTAGCCAAACCGAGCAGTACTTC; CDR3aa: CSARVGTSQTEQYF
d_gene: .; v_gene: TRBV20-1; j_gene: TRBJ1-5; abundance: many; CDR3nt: TGCAGTGCTAGAGAGGATCTTTCTCCAAATCAGCCCCAGCATTTT; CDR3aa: CSAREDLSPNQPQHF
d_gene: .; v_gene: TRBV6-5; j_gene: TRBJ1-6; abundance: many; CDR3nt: TGTGCCAGCAGTTACGGGGGCTCCTATAATTCACCCCTCCACTTT; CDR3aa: CASSYGGSYNSPLHF
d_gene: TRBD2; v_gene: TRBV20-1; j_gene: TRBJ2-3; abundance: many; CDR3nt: TGCAGTGGTCAACCGGGACTAGCGGGTTATACAGATACGCAGTATTTT; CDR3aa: CSGQPGLAGYTDTQYF
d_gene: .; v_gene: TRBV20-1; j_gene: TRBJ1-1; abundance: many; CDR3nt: TGCAGTGCTAAACGACAGGCCAGCACTGAAGCTTTCTTT; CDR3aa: CSAKRQASTEAFF
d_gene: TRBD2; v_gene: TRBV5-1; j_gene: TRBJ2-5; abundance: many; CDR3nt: TGCGCCAGCAGCTCAGATAGCGGGGGGGCCTACGAGACCCAGTACTTC; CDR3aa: CASSSDSGGAYETQYF
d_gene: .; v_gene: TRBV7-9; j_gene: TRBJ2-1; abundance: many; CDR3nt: TGTGCCAGCAGCCGGGACCCCCGGGAGCAGTTCTTC; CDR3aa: CASSRDPREQFF
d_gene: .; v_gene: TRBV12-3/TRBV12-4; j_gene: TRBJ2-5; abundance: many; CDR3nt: TGTGCCAGCAGTTTGTACCAACAAGAGACCCAGTACTTC; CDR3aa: CASSLYQQETQYF
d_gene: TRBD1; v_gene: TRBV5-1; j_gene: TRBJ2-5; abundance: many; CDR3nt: TGCGCCAGCAGCCGGACAGGGGAAGAGACCCAGTACTTC; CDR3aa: CASSRTGEETQYF
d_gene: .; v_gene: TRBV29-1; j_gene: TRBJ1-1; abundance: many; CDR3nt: TGCAGCGTTGAAGTAAACAGCCCCAAAGCTTTCTTT; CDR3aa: CSVEVNSPKAFF
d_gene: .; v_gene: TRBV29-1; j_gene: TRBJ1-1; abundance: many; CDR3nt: TGCAGCGTTGAAGATCAAGGATACACTGAAGCTTTCTTT; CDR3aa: CSVEDQGYTEAFF
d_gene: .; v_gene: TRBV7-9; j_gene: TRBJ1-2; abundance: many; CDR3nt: TGTGCCAGCACCAACCCCCCAGGGACCGAGGGCTACACCTTC; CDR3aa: CASTNPPGTEGYTF
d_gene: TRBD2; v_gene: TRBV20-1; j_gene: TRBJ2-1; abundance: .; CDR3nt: TGCAGTGCAAGAGGACTAGCGGGGGTGAATGAGCAGTTCTTC; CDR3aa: CSARGLAGVNEQFF
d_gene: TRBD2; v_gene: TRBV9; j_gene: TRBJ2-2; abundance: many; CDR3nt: TGTGCCAGCAGCCCGACCGGGACTAAGGGGGAGCTGTTTTTT; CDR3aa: CASSPTGTKGELFF
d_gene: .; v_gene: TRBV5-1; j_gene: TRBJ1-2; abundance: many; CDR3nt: TGCGCCAGCAGCATAGGACAGTCTAACTATGGCTACACCTTC; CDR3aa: CASSIGQSNYGYTF
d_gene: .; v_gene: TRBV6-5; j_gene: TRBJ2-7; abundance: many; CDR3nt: TGTGCCAGCAGTCCGACTGGGGCAGGGAAGGGTCCCGAGCAGTACTTC; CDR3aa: CASSPTGAGKGPEQYF
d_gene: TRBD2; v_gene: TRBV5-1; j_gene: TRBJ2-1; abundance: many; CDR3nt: TGCGCCAGCAGCACGGGACTAGCGAGGGAGCAGTTCTTC; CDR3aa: CASSTGLAREQFF
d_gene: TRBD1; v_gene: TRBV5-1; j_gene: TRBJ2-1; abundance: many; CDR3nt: TGCGCCAGCAGCTGGGGGACAGGGGCACCCTCCAGTCTTTACAATGAGCAGTTCTTC; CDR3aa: CASSWGTGAPSSLYNEQFF
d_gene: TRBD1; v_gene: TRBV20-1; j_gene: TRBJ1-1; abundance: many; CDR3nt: TGCATTGGACAGGGAGGTGCTGAAGCTTTCTTT; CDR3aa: CIGQGGAEAFF
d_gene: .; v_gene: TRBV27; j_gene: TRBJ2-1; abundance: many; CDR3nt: TGTGCCAGCAGTCTCGACAGCCAGTACAATGAGCAGTTCTTC; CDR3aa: CASSLDSQYNEQFF
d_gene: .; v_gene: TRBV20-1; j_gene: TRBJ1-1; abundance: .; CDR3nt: TGCAGTGCTAGTGCTGGGAACACTGAAGCTTTCTTT; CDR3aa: CSASAGNTEAFF
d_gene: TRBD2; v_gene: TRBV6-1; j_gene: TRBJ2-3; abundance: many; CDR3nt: TGTGCCAGCAGTGCAGGGGTCCTAGCGGGAGGGTACACAGATACGCAGTATTTT; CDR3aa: CASSAGVLAGGYTDTQYF
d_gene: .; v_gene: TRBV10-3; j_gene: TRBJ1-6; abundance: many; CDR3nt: TGTGCCATCAATGGGGAAGGGGATTCACCCCTCCACTTT; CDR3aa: CAINGEGDSPLHF
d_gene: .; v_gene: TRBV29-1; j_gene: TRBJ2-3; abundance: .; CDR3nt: TGCAGCGCCCATACAGATACGCAGTATTTT; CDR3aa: CSAHTDTQYF
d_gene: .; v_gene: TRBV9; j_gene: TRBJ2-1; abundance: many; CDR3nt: TGTGCCAGCAGCGTAGAGGGGGACCTTTACAATGAGCAGTTCTTC; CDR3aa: CASSVEGDLYNEQFF
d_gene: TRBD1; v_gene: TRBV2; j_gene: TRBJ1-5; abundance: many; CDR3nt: TGTGCCAGCAGCCCAACAGGGGATGATCAGCCCCAGCATTTT; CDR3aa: CASSPTGDDQPQHF
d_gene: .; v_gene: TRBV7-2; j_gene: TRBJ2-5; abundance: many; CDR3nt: TGTGCCAGCAGCTTAGATAGCGGACGGGGGCGGACCCAGTACTTC; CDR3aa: CASSLDSGRGRTQYF
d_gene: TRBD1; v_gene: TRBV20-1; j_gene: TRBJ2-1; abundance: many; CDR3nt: TGCAGTGCTAGGGGACAGGGGTTCGATGAGCAGTTCTTC; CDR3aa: CSARGQGFDEQFF
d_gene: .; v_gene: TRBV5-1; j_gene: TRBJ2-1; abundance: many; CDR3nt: TGCGCCAGCAGCTTAGCACAAAACTACAATGAGCAGTTCTTC; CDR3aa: CASSLAQNYNEQFF
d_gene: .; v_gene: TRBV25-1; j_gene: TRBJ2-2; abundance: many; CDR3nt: TGTGCCAGCAGTGACTATACCGGGGAGCTGTTTTTT; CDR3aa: CASSDYTGELFF